The clone carrying this TCR beta chain was detected once. Its antigen is unidentified. The data were produced by immunoSEQ multiplex PCR, yet TCRdb's version contains in-frame clones alone and is incomplete. This table holds about 1 million clones, about 75% found once. This entry comes from a study of shared clonotypes between healthy human individuals. Points from the study as a whole: Of the naive CD4 clonotypes, roughly 5.2% were shared across a handful of donors.

V lost 5 bases, J lost 0 bases, and 14 bases lay in between. The CDR3 contains 15 residues. Germline CDR1 MNHEY, CDR2 SVGAGI. This TCR was recovered from a man between 18 and 35 years old in good health. This chain uses TRBV6-5 with TRBJ2-7; TRBD2 is a possible D gene (5 bases). The sequenced sample was memory CD4+ T cells sorted from blood. As to subset: CD45RA-negative fraction. The CDR3 sequence: CASSPVVANSYEQYF. The CDR3, as DNA: TGTGCCAGCAGTCCCGTGGTAGCGAACTCCTACGAGCAGTACTTC.